The T cell receptor beta chain under discussion was sequenced for a study of T-cell memory formation after mild COVID-19. TCRdb used MiXCR to reprocess the 5' RACE reads, holding one entry per CDR3 protein. The table has 550,000 to 600,000 distinct CDR3 sequences, roughly 20% seen once. V was cut by 1 base and J by 5 bases, with 9 bases left in between. The CDR3 is made up of 13 amino acids. The germline CDR1 and CDR2 sequences are SGHAT and FQNNGV. The chain joins TRBV11-2 to TRBJ2-7; D is ambiguous. The sequencing sample was made of PBMCs or a T cell subset sorted from them (not recorded which). The clonotype comes from an adult woman who had mild COVID-19 (a few samples of this study predate the infection). Cell type and time point are not known. This CDR3 is CASSLGLKHEQYF. CDR3 sequence (DNA): TGTGCCAGCAGCTTAGGTCTTAAGCACGAGCAGTACTTC. Complete variable domain (other parts from reference TRBV11-2 and TRBJ2-7): EAGVAQSPRYKIIEKRQSVAFWCNPISGHATLYWYQQILGQGPKLLIQFQNNGVVDDSQLPKDRFSAERLKGVDSTLKIQPAKLEDSAVYLCASSLGLKHEQYFGPGTRLTVT.